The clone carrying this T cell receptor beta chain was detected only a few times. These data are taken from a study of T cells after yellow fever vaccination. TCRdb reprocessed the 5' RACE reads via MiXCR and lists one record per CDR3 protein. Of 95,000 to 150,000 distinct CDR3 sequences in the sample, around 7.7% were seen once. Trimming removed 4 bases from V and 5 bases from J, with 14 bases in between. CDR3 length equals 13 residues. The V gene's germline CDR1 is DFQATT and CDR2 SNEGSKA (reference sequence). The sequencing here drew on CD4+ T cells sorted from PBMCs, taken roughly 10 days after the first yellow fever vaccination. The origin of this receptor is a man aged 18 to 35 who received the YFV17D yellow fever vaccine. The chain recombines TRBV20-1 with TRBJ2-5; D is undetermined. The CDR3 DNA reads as TGCAGTGCTACCGAGAAAGGAACGGAGACCCAGTACTTC. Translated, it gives CSATEKGTETQYF.